The 10 T cell receptor beta chains below all came from one sample that was sequenced in a study of T cell responses to AZD1222 COVID-19 vaccine. Assay used: immunoSEQ multiplex PCR; TCRdb lists only in-frame clones, some missing. The sample records approximately 110,000 clones, 90% to 95% being singletons. Here the sequenced sample was peripheral blood, taken on day 0 of AZD1222 vaccination. These receptors all come from an adult in good health.

The chain joins TRBV18 to TRBJ1-6; 7 positions agree with TRBD1. CDR3 size: 17 residues. The J segment lost 0 bases and the V segment lost 3 bases, leaving 5 bases of the junction unmatched. The germline V gene encodes CDR1 KGHSH and CDR2 LQKENI. CDR3 in DNA: TGTGCCAGCTCACCTCAGGGGGAGAGCTCCTATAATTCACCCCTCCACTTT. Residues: CASSPQGESSYNSPLHF.

CDR3 in amino acids: CASKWGQGLYGYTF. The CDR3 nucleotides read TGTGCCAGTAAGTGGGGACAAGGGCTGTATGGCTACACCTTC. The V gene is TRBV19, the J gene TRBJ1-2; D may be TRBD1 (6 bases). V was trimmed by 7 bases and J by 5 bases, leaving 17 bases between them. The CDR3 has 14 amino acids. CDR1 is LNHDA, CDR2 SQIVND, per germline (reference sequence). The whole variable domain, remainder taken from reference TRBV19 and TRBJ1-2, is DGGITQSPKYLFRKEGQNVTLSCEQNLNHDAMYWYRQDPGQGLRLIYYSQIVNDFQKGDIAEGYSVSREKKESFPLTVTSAQKNPTAFYLCASKWGQGLYGYTFGSGTRLTVV.

V is TRBV5-6 and J is TRBJ1-2; D unclear. The V end was cut by 4 bases, the J end by 6 bases, with 19 bases between. This CDR3 contains 15 residues. Germline CDR1 SGHDT, CDR2 YYEEEE. CDR3 DNA: TGTGCCAGCAGCCTCGCGAGGGCCTCTTGGAATGGCTACACCTTC. Amino acid sequence: CASSLARASWNGYTF. Variable domain in full (rest from reference TRBV5-6 and TRBJ1-2): DAGVTQSPTHLIKTRGQQVTLRCSPKSGHDTVSWYQQALGQGPQFIFQYYEEEERQRGNFPDRFSGHQFPNYSSELNVNALLLGDSALYLCASSLARASWNGYTFGSGTRLTVV.

The chain employs TRBV28 and TRBJ1-3; possible D gene TRBD1, 6 bases. V lost 8 bases and J 0 bases, leaving 11 bases between the germline ends. CDR1 and CDR2 (germline): MDHEN, SYDVKM. The CDR3 consists of 14 residues. The CDR3 DNA is TGTGCCAGCCCAGGACAGCTCTCTGGAAACACCATATATTTT. Its protein product is CASPGQLSGNTIYF.

V is TRBV7-9 and J is TRBJ2-1, with 8 positions matching TRBD1. Germline CDR1 is SEHNR and CDR2 is FQNEAQ (reference sequence). The CDR3 runs 14 residues. Trimming took 2 bases from V and 4 from J; bases not matched to a gene: 1. In DNA, the CDR3 is TGTGCCAGCAGCTTACAGGGGGCTTACAATGAGCAGTTCTTC. Protein: CASSLQGAYNEQFF.

The chain joins TRBV19 to TRBJ2-7; no clear D. The germline V and J ends were trimmed by 3 bases and 0 bases, with 9 bases remaining between them. The germline CDR1 and CDR2 sequences are LNHDA and SQIVND (reference sequence). CDR3 length equals 14 residues. The CDR3: CASSIQLRSYEQYF. The CDR3 DNA reads as TGTGCCAGTAGTATCCAACTGCGCTCCTACGAGCAGTACTTC. Complete variable domain (other parts from reference TRBV19 and TRBJ2-7): DGGITQSPKYLFRKEGQNVTLSCEQNLNHDAMYWYRQDPGQGLRLIYYSQIVNDFQKGDIAEGYSVSREKKESFPLTVTSAQKNPTAFYLCASSIQLRSYEQYFGPGTRLTVT.

The chain couples TRBV2 to TRBJ2-7; tentatively, D is TRBD2 (6 bases). The CDR3 contains 13 residues. The germline V gene encodes CDR1 SNHLY and CDR2 FYNNEI. The germline V and J ends were trimmed by 6 bases and 2 bases, with 11 bases remaining between them. The CDR3 DNA follows: TGTGCCAGCAGGGGACTGTCTCCCTACGAGCAGTACTTC. As protein: CASRGLSPYEQYF.

The chain employs TRBV30 and TRBJ1-1; D is possibly TRBD1 (5 bases). Germline CDR1 reads GTSNPN; CDR2 reads SVGIG (reference sequence). The CDR3 loop spans 14 amino acids. V lost 3 bases and J 6 bases, leaving 17 bases between the germline ends. This chain's CDR3 is CAWRGQGFIPEAFF. The CDR3 coding sequence is TGTGCCTGGAGGGGGCAGGGATTCATCCCTGAAGCTTTCTTT. Looking up the rest from reference TRBV30 and TRBJ1-1 gives the full variable domain: SQTIHQWPATLVQPVGSPLSLECTVEGTSNPNLYWYRQAAGRGLQLLFYSVGIGQISSEVPQNLSASRPQDRQFILSSKKLLLSDSGFYLCAWRGQGFIPEAFFGQGTRLTVV.

The V and J genes are TRBV6-4 and TRBJ2-5, with D tentatively TRBD1 (5 bases). The CDR3 has 13 amino acids. V lost 6 bases and J 3 bases, leaving 11 bases between the germline ends. Germline CDR1 is MRHNA and CDR2 is SNTAGT. Here the CDR3 reads CASSETAEETQYF. The CDR3 DNA follows: TGTGCCAGCAGCGAGACAGCTGAAGAGACCCAGTACTTC.

This chain's CDR3 is CGGGEKLFF. The CDR3 nucleotides read TGTGGAGGCGGTGAAAAACTGTTTTTT. The chain carries TRBV12-3 or TRBV12-4 and TRBJ1-4; D not resolved. The length of the CDR3 is 9 residues.